One T cell receptor (beta chain) is described in this entry. Its target is not known. Each unsorted PBMC replicate got 300 ng genomic DNA, some 30,000 genomes. Using immunoSEQ multiplex PCR, the repertoire was profiled, and TCRdb retains in-frame clones only, with some absent. The data contain 500,000 to 650,000 clones, roughly 79% of them seen just once; the ten biggest clones take up approximately 12%. The data originate from a study of shared clonotypes between healthy human individuals. Study-level points and caveats: Donor clonotype sharing was expected to depend on sequencing depth.

CDR3 length: 15 amino acids. V lost 4 bases, J lost 0 bases, and 2 bases stayed unmatched. Germline V gene data show CDR1 as SGHNT and CDR2 as YYREEE (reference sequence). The TCR comes from a woman in her thirties or forties in good health. Some clones in this sample may be carry-over from other donors' samples. The specimen sequenced was PBMCs. The chain employs TRBV5-4 and TRBJ1-4, with 8 bases fitting TRBD1. CDR3 region: CASSPDRATNEKLFF. The DNA for the CDR3 is TGTGCCAGCAGCCCGGACAGGGCAACTAATGAAAAACTGTTTTTT.